This TCR beta chain is from a study of metastatic and nonmetastatic thyroid tumors. As for the study in general: Samples came from malignant and benign thyroid patients, and repertoires were compared across blood and tumor or nodule tissue.

There are many counts of this clone. Patients underwent thyroid surgery, and none had received any treatment before it. TCRdb redid the clone calls on the PCR reads using MiXCR. The sample lists around 22,000 clones; approximately 19% were seen once. Sequencing was done on a sample of blood. This TCR derives from a male donor with papillary thyroid cancer or a benign thyroid nodule (not recorded which). Some clones in this sample may be carry-over from other donors' samples.

DNA of the CDR3: TGTGCCAGACGCAGGGGTGGCAAAAACATTCAGTACTTC. It translates to CARRRGGKNIQYF. V usage is TRBV28 and J usage is TRBJ2-4, with D possibly TRBD1 on 6 matching bases. Looked up from germline, CDR1 is MDHEN and CDR2 is SYDVKM. V lost 9 bases to trimming and J lost 3 bases, with 12 bases between them. CDR3 size: 13 residues.